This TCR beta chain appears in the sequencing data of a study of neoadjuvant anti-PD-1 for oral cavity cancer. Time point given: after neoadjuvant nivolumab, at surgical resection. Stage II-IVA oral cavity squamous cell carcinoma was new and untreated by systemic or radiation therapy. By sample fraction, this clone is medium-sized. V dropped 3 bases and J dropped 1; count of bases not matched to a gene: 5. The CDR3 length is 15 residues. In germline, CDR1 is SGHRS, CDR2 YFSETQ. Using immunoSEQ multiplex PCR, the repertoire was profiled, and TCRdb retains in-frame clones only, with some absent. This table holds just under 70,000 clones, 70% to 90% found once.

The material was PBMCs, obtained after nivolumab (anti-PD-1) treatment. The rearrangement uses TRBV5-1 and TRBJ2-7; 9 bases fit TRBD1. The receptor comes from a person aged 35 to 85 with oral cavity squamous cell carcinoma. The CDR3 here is CASSWGGQGSYEQYF. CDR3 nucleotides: TGCGCCAGCAGCTGGGGGGGACAGGGATCCTACGAGCAGTACTTC.